A selection of T cell receptor beta chains follows, all from one sample in a study of blood T cell repertoires in COVID-19. Measured with immunoSEQ multiplex PCR; TCRdb has only the in-frame clones, and not every one. The sample shows hundreds of thousands of clones, about 90% of them seen only once. Sample: peripheral blood. The receptors were sampled from a man aged 18 to 29 with COVID-19, enrolled during active disease. CDR3s include the opening cysteine and the closing phenylalanine or tryptophan. Each record gives: J gene, clone size, D gene, V gene, CDR3 protein, CDR3 DNA. The D gene is left open where the match is weak. Only some rows state a clone size, as once, few, many or a class for expanded clones.

J: TRBJ2-5
size: NA
D: NA
V: TRBV7-6
CDR3: CASSPWTGDEETQYF
DNA: TGTGCCAGCAGCCCCTGGACGGGGGATGAAGAGACCCAGTACTTC

J: TRBJ2-1
size: NA
D: NA
V: TRBV6-5
CDR3: CASSYSLGDNEQFF
DNA: TGTGCCAGCAGTTACTCGCTCGGTGACAATGAGCAGTTCTTC

J: TRBJ2-1
size: NA
D: NA
V: TRBV7-9
CDR3: CASSTRDFDNEQFF
DNA: TGTGCCAGCAGCACCCGGGACTTCGACAATGAGCAGTTCTTC

J: TRBJ2-6
size: NA
D: NA
V: TRBV5-1
CDR3: CASSPYRSGANVLTF
DNA: TGCGCCAGCAGCCCATACAGGTCTGGGGCCAACGTCCTGACTTTC

J: TRBJ2-7
size: few
D: NA
V: TRBV12-3/TRBV12-4
CDR3: CASSRTIEQYF
DNA: TGTGCCAGCAGCCGCACTATCGAGCAGTACTTC

J: TRBJ2-7
size: once
D: TRBD2
V: TRBV3-1/TRBV3-2
CDR3: CASSYTGTSGYEQYF
DNA: TGTGCCAGCAGCTACACCGGGACTAGCGGCTACGAGCAGTACTTC

J: TRBJ1-1
size: NA
D: NA
V: TRBV10-2
CDR3: CASSELGGVTEAFF
DNA: TGCGCCAGCAGTGAGCTTGGGGGGGTCACTGAAGCTTTCTTT

J: TRBJ2-5
size: NA
D: NA
V: TRBV5-4
CDR3: CASSYQAGETQYF
DNA: TGTGCCAGCAGCTATCAGGCGGGGGAGACCCAGTACTTC

J: TRBJ2-2
size: NA
D: TRBD2
V: TRBV5-1
CDR3: CASQTSGLTGELFF
DNA: TGCGCCAGCCAGACTAGCGGACTCACCGGGGAGCTGTTTTTT

J: TRBJ2-3
size: NA
D: NA
V: TRBV11-3
CDR3: CASSLGVREASSTDTQYF
DNA: TGTGCCAGCAGCTTGGGGGTGAGGGAGGCGAGCAGCACAGATACGCAGTATTTT

J: TRBJ2-3
size: NA
D: TRBD2
V: TRBV18
CDR3: CASSGLAGDTDTQYF
DNA: TGTGCCAGCTCAGGACTAGCGGGGGACACAGATACGCAGTATTTT

J: TRBJ1-1
size: NA
D: NA
V: TRBV19
CDR3: CASSIGYSEAFF
DNA: TGTGCCAGTAGTATAGGTTACAGCGAAGCTTTCTTT

J: TRBJ2-1
size: NA
D: TRBD1
V: TRBV11-3
CDR3: CASSLSTGNNEQFF
DNA: TGTGCCAGCAGCCTTTCGACAGGGAACAATGAGCAGTTCTTC

J: TRBJ2-1
size: NA
D: NA
V: TRBV5-4
CDR3: CASSFSTGSYNEQFF
DNA: TGTGCCAGCAGCTTTAGCACAGGCTCCTACAATGAGCAGTTCTTC

J: TRBJ1-1
size: once
D: NA
V: TRBV24-1
CDR3: CATSDSKNLNTEAFF
DNA: TGTGCCACCAGTGATTCTAAGAACTTGAACACTGAAGCTTTCTTT

J: TRBJ2-5
size: NA
D: TRBD1
V: TRBV9
CDR3: CASSVEGQGETQYF
DNA: TGTGCCAGCAGCGTAGAAGGACAGGGTGAGACCCAGTACTTC